This T cell receptor (beta chain) emerged from a study of shared clonotypes between healthy human individuals. Whole-study results and caveats: Only a few donors were included, so the genetic and exposure-history diversity represented was limited. Roughly 5% of naive CD4 clonotypes were shared across four donors. Rarefaction demonstrated incomplete sorted-subset sequencing despite large depth.

The V end was cut by 2 bases, the J end by 10 bases, with 12 bases between. The germline V gene encodes CDR1 MNHEY and CDR2 SVGAGI. CDR3 length: 13 amino acids. The data were produced by immunoSEQ multiplex PCR, yet TCRdb's version contains in-frame clones alone and is incomplete. The repertoire holds about 2 million clones, about 94% seen once, with roughly 1.1% in the top ten. In the case of this clone: Its target is unknown.

Terminally differentiated effector memory CD45RA+ cells were left out of the naive CD8 fraction, which was CD45RO-negative and positively selected for CCR7. The rearrangement uses TRBV6-5 and TRBJ2-1; D is undetermined. The specimen was naive CD8+ T cells sorted from blood. This sequence originates from a man aged 18 to 35 in good health. This CDR3 reads CASSYGSAAEQFF. CDR3 in DNA: TGTGCCAGCAGTTACGGTTCCGCAGCCGAGCAGTTCTTC.